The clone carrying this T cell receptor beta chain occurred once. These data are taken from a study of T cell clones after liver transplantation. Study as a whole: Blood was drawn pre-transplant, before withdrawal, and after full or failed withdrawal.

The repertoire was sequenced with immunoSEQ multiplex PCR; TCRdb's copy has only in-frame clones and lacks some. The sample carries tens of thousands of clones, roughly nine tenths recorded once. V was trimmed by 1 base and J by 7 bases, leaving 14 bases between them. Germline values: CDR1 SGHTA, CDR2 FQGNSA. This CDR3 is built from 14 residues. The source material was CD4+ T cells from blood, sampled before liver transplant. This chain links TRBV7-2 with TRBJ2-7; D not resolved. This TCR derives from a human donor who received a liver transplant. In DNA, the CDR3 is TGTGCCAGCAGCTTAGATTTAAGCGAGAAGGAGCAGTACTTC. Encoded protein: CASSLDLSEKEQYF. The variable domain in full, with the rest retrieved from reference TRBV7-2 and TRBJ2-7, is GAGVSQSPSNKVTEKGKDVELRCDPISGHTALYWYRQSLGQGLEFLIYFQGNSAPDKSGLPSDRFSAERTGGSVSTLTIQRTQQEDSAVYLCASSLDLSEKEQYFGPGTRLTVT.